The T cell receptor (beta chain) described here comes from a study of Graves' ophthalmopathy and Graves' hyperthyroidism. As for this clonotype: Its antigen remains unidentified.

From RNA, the CDR3 regions of TCR beta chains were amplified and sequenced. RT-PCR in the first round used HTBI primers; a second-round multiplex PCR followed. Each CDR3 protein is one row after TCRdb ran MiXCR on the multiplex PCR reads. The data show 650,000 to 900,000 distinct CDR3 sequences, roughly two fifths seen once. Findings and limits, study-wide: Most clonotypes expanded in thyroid above 0.001 frequency were present in blood too. The model predicted progression of ophthalmopathy with a sensitivity of about 68%, and its specificity was roughly 72%.

J gave up 3 bases and V 8 bases, and 7 bases lay outside the gene matches. CDR3 length: 13 residues. The sample comprised peripheral blood. V gene TRBV12-3 or TRBV12-4 combines with J gene TRBJ2-7; TRBD1 agrees at 7 bases. This receptor was identified in an adult man with Graves' ophthalmopathy. CDR3 DNA: TGTGCCAGCGGGAACCGGGACAGCTACGAGCAGTACTTC. This encodes CASGNRDSYEQYF.